The 2 T cell receptor beta chains given below trace back to one sample, sequenced in a study of T cell repertoires in cytomegalovirus infection. Using its own MiXCR run on the reads, TCRdb lists one record per CDR3 protein. The data contain around 490,000 distinct CDR3 sequences, around a quarter of them singletons. What was sequenced was PBMCs. These receptors originate from a human donor in good health (CMV status not recorded). Some clones in this sample may be carry-over from other donors' samples.

The chain combines TRBV5-4 with TRBJ2-1; D call uncertain. The CDR3 covers 13 residues. Germline CDR1 is SGHNT and CDR2 is YYREEE (reference sequence). Trimming stripped 2 bases from V and 7 bases from J, with 10 bases between. CDR3 DNA sequence: TGTGCCAGCAGCTTTACCCCGCTGAATGAGCAGTTCTTC. It specifies CASSFTPLNEQFF.

There are a few counts of this clonotype. The rearrangement uses TRBV20-1 and TRBJ2-1; 8 bases match TRBD2. The V gene end was trimmed by 2 bases and the J gene end by 2 bases; junction bases not matched to a gene: 8. CDR3 size: 16 residues. CDR1 and CDR2 (germline): DFQATT, SNEGSKA (reference sequence). For the CDR3, the DNA is TGCAGTGCTAGAATGTTCGGGGGGGGCCCCTACAATGAGCAGTTCTTC. It codes for CSARMFGGGPYNEQFF.